This T cell receptor (beta chain) emerged from a study of high-grade serous ovarian cancer treatment subgroups. Across the whole study: Mean per sample: around 13,000 reads, thousands of unique TCR beta rearrangements.

This clone was detected once. Measured with immunoSEQ multiplex PCR; TCRdb has only the in-frame clones, and not every one. The table has some 5,000 clones, about 77% seen once. The tumor samples were collected prior to definitive surgery or chemotherapy. V was clipped by 5 bases and J by 6 bases; unmatched bases: 8. CDR1 is PRHDT and CDR2 is FYEKMQ in the germline V gene (reference sequence). This CDR3 spans 16 amino acids. This chain connects TRBV13 to TRBJ2-3, with 13 positions matching TRBD2. Sequenced sample: tumor tissue. The TCR comes from a human patient with high-grade serous ovarian cancer. The chain's CDR3 is CASSGGTSGDLDTQYF. For the CDR3, the DNA is TGTGCCAGCAGCGGCGGGACTAGCGGGGATCTCGATACGCAGTATTTT.